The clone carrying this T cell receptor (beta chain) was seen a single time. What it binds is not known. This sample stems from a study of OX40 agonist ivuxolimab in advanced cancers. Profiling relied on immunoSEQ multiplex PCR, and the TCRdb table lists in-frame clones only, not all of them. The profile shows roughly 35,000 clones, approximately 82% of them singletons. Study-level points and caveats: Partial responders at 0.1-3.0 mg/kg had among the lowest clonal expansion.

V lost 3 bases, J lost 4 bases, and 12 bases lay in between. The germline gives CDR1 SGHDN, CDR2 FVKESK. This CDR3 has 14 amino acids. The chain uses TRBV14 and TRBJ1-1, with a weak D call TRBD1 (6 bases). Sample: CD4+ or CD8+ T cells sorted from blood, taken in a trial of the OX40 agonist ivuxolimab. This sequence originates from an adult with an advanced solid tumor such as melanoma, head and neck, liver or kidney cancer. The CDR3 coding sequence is TGTGCCAGCAGCCAGAGGGGGGTCCGCACTGAAGCTTTCTTT. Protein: CASSQRGVRTEAFF.